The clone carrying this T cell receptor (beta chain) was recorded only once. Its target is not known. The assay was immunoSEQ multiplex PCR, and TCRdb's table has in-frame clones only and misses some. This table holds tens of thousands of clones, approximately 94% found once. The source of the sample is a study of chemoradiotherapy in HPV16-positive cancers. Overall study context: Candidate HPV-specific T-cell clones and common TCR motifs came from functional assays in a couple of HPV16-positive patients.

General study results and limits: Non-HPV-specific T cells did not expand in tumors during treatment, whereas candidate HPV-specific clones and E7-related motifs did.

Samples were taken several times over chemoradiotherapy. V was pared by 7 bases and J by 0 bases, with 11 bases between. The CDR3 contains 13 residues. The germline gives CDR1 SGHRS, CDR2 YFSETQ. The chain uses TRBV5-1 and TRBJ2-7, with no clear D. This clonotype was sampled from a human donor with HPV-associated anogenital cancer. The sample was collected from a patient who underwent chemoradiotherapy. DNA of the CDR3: TGCGCCAGCTCATCTATCATCTCCTACGAGCAGTACTTC. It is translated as CASSSIISYEQYF.